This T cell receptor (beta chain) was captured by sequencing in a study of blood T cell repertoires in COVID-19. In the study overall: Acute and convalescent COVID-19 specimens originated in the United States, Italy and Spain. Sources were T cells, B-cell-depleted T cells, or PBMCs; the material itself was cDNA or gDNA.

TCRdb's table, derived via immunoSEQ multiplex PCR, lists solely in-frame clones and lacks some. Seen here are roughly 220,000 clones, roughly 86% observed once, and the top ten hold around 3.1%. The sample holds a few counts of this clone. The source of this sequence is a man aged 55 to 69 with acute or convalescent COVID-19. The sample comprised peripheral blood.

This chain's CDR3 is CASSVGQSGQPQHF. The CDR3 DNA sequence: TGTGCCAGCAGCGTGGGACAGTCGGGTCAGCCCCAGCATTTT. The chain carries TRBV9 and TRBJ1-5; TRBD1 matches at 7 bases. Germline V gives CDR1 SGDLS, CDR2 YYNGEE. The V and J ends lost 2 bases and 6 bases, in that order; junction bases with no gene match: 5. The CDR3 runs 14 residues.